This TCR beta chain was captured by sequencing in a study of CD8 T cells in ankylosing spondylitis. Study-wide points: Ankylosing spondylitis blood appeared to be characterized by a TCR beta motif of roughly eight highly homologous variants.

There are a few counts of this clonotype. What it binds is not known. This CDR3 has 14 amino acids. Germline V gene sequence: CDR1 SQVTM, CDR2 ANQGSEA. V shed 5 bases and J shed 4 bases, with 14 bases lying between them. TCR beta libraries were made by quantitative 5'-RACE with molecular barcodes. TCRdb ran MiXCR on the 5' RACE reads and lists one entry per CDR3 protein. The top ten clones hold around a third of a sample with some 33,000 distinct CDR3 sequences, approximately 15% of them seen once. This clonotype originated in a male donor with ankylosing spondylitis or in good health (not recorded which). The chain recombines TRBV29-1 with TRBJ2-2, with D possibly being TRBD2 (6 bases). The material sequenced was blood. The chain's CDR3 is CSVTAGRSTGELFF. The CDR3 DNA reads TGCAGCGTTACCGCGGGACGGTCCACCGGGGAGCTGTTTTTT.